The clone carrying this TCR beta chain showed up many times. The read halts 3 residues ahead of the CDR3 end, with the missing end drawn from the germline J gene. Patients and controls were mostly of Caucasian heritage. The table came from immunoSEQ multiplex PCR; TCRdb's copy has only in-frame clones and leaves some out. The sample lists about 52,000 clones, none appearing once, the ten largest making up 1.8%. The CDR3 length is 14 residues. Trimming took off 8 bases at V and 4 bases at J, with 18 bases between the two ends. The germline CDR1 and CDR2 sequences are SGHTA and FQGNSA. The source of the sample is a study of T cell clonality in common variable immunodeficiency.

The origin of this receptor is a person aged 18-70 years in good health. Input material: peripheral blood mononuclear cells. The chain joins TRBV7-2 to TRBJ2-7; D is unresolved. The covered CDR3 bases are TGTGCCAGCTCAATTGTTCTGGCAGGATACGAG. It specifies CASSIVLAGYE. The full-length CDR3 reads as CASSIVLAGYEQYF.